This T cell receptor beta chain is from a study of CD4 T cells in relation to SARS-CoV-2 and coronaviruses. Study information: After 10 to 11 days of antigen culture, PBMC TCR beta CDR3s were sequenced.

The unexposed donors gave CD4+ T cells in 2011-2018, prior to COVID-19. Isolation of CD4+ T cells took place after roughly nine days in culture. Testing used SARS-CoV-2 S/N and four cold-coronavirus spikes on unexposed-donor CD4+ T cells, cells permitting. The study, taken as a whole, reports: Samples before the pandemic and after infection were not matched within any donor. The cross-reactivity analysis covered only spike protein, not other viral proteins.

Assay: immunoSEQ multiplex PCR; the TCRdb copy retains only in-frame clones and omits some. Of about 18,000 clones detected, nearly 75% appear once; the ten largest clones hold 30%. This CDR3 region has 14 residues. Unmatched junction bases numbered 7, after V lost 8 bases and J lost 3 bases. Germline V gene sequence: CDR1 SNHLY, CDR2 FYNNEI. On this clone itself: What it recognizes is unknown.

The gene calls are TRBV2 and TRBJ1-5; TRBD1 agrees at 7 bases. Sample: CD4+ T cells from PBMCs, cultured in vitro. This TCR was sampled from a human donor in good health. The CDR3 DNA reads TGTGCCAGCTTTGCGGGACAGATCAATCAGCCCCAGCATTTT. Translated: CASFAGQINQPQHF.